This is a list of T cell receptor beta chains from one sample in a study of long-term antiretroviral therapy in people with HIV. The protocol was immunoSEQ multiplex PCR, while the TCRdb copy is restricted to in-frame clones and leaves out a portion. In the table there are around 34,000 clones, 65% to 90% of which are singletons. The specimen comprised unsorted PBMCs, sampled 1.5 years after starting antiretroviral therapy. These receptors originate from a young man with HIV. The CDR3 runs from the conserved cysteine through the conserved F or W. The D gene is left open where the match is weak. The size of a clone is reported for some rows only, either as once, few or many, or as a class for expanded clones.

TRBJ2-2 TRBV25-1 NA TRBD1 TGTGCCAGCACTATAACCGGGACAGGGACGTCCGGGGAGCTGTTTTTT CASTITGTGTSGELFF
TRBJ1-5 TRBV30 NA NA TGTGCCTGGAGTCCTACAGGTTTACCCCAGCATTTT CAWSPTGLPQHF
TRBJ1-5 TRBV30 NA NA TGTGCCTGGAGCGGGGGAGGGGTACGGCAGCCCCAGCATTTT CAWSGGGVRQPQHF
TRBJ1-2 TRBV9 NA TRBD1 TGTGCCAGCAGCGTAGAGGGACAGGCGTACTATGGCTACACCTTC CASSVEGQAYYGYTF
TRBJ2-7 TRBV27 few NA TGTGCCACCACTGGGGCCTACGAGCAGTACTTC CATTGAYEQYF
TRBJ1-6 TRBV28 NA NA TGTGCCAGCAGTTCCCCCGGCACAGGGTATTATAATTCACCCCTCCACTTT CASSSPGTGYYNSPLHF
TRBJ2-1 TRBV5-1 NA TRBD2 TGCGCCAGCAGCTTGATGAGCGGGAGGGCATCCTACAATGAGCAGTTCTTC CASSLMSGRASYNEQFF
TRBJ1-3 TRBV6-5 NA NA TGTGCCAGCAGTTACTCGACTATCCCTGGAAACACCATATATTTT CASSYSTIPGNTIYF
TRBJ1-4 TRBV28 NA NA TGTGCCAGCAGTTTATATGAAAAACTGTTTTTT CASSLYEKLFF
TRBJ2-5 TRBV5-6 NA NA TGTGCCAGCAACCTAGACAGGTCCCGCTACCAGGGAGGCCAGTACTTC CASNLDRSRYQGGQYF
TRBJ1-5 TRBV6-4 NA NA TGTGCCAGCAGTGCCCGTCGAGGCGCGGGTGTGGTTTATAGCAATCAGCCCCAGCATTTT CASSARRGAGVVYSNQPQHF
TRBJ2-2 TRBV6-5 few TRBD2 TGTGCCAGCAGTTTGCGACTAGCGAGAACGACCGGGGAGCTGTTTTTT CASSLRLARTTGELFF
TRBJ2-7 TRBV28 NA NA TGTGCCAGCAGTTTACGACAGCCCTACGAGCAGTACTTC CASSLRQPYEQYF
TRBJ2-7 TRBV1 NA NA TGCACCAGCAGCCTAGCGAACTCCTACGAGCAGTACTTC CTSSLANSYEQYF
TRBJ1-1 TRBV9 NA NA TGTGCCAGCAGCCCCATGGGGGGTAGAGGCACTGAAGCTTTCTTT CASSPMGGRGTEAFF
TRBJ1-5 TRBV28 NA TRBD1 TGTGCCAGCAGTTTGGGACAGGTCAATCAGCCCCAGCATTTT CASSLGQVNQPQHF
TRBJ1-2 TRBV6-6 NA TRBD1 TGTGCCAGCAGAGACAGGGGTGGATCGGACTATGGCTACACCTTC CASRDRGGSDYGYTF
TRBJ1-5 TRBV18 NA NA TGTGCCAGCTCACCACAGACGGGCCGAGGTCAGCCCCAGCATTTT CASSPQTGRGQPQHF
TRBJ2-7 TRBV5-1 NA NA TGCGCCAGCAGCCAGGGGTGGGCCGAGCAGTACTTC CASSQGWAEQYF